This TCR beta chain was documented in a study of cytomegalovirus exposure and HLA in healthy donors. The study's findings and limits: As a later analysis revealed, most CMV-associated TCR beta chains appeared HLA-restricted. A later analysis linked a missense DCLRE1C variant to TCR beta V- and J-gene trimming. A later look showed TCR association rates differing by HLA locus, highest for DRB1 and lowest for HLA-C.

Details on this clone: The antigen is undetermined.

The PCR employed 60 Vbeta primers together with 13 Jbeta primers. Sequencing was performed with immunoSEQ multiplex PCR; in TCRdb, only in-frame clones are kept and a portion is missing. The sample lists approximately 140,000 clones; about 80% were seen once. At collection, donors were nominally healthy, but unrecorded immune exposures were probable. Germline loops: CDR1 LNHDA, CDR2 SQIVND (reference sequence). This CDR3 has 13 amino acids. V lost 9 bases, J lost 7 bases, and 11 bases stayed unmatched. The source is a male donor in good health and CMV-seronegative. The V gene is TRBV19, the J gene TRBJ1-1, with 7 bases aligning to TRBD1. Material: PBMCs. This CDR3 is CASIAQGSDEAFF. CDR3 bases: TGTGCCAGCATCGCACAGGGGAGCGATGAAGCTTTCTTT.